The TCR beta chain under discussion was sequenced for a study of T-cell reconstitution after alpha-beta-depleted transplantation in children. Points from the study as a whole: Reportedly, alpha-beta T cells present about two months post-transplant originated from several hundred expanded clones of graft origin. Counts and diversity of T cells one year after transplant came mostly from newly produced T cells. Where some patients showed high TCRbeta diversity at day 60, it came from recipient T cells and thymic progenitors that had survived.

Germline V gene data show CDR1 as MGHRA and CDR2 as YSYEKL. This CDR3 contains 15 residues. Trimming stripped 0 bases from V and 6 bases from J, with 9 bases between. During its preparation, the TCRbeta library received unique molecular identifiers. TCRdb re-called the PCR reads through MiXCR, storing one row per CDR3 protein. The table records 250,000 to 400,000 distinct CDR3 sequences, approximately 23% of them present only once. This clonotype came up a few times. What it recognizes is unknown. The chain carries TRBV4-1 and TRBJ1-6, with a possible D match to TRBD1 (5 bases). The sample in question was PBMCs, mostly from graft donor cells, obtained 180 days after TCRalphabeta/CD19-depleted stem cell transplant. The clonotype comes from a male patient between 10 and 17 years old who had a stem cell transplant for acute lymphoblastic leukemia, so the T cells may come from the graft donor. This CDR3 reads CASSQDLGVNSPLHF. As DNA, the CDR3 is TGCGCCAGCAGCCAAGATCTGGGGGTTAATTCACCCCTCCACTTT.